This TCR beta chain was obtained from a study of Ad26.COV2.S vaccination and SARS-CoV-2 variants. The wider study: Sample donor was a member of the COV1001 Ad26.COV2.S trial arm. In the study, Ad26.COV2.S was injected intramuscularly once, or twice 56 days apart.

Points from the study as a whole: The study found higher spike-specific TCR breadth in vaccine than placebo recipients. After vaccination, reports described spike-specific CD8+ and CD4+ T cell responses as showing substantial breadth.

In its sample, this clone was seen a few times. Its antigen is still unknown. Stated treatment: about 20 received Ad26.COV2.S at low or high dose, single or two shots; about 5 received placebo; per-sample allocation not given. Each sample was drawn 63 days after the first injection (of vaccine or placebo). There are 11 residues in the CDR3. CDR1 and CDR2 (germline): DFQATT, SNEGSKA (reference sequence). V lost 2 bases and J 15 bases, leaving 13 bases between the germline ends. Profiled with immunoSEQ multiplex PCR; TCRdb holds only in-frame clones, not every one. The table shows more than 300,000 clones, with 86% occurring only once.

Sequencing used peripheral blood, obtained in a trial of Ad26.COV2.S vaccine versus placebo. The chain carries TRBV20-1 and TRBJ1-4; D unresolved. The TCR comes from a person aged 18-65 years who received the Ad26.COV2.S COVID-19 vaccine or a placebo. This CDR3 is CSARTGTGLFF. For the CDR3, the DNA is TGCAGTGCTAGAACCGGAACTGGGTTGTTTTTT.